Below are 13 T cell receptor beta chains sequenced from a single sample in a study of blood T cell repertoires in COVID-19 (dated by TCRdb to 2018 to 2021). Library preparation was by the immunoSEQ multiplex PCR assay. TCRdb limited this immuneACCESS table to in-frame rearrangements with V and J called. A share of clones is missing; checked studies link under half to unresolved V genes, and the rest is unexplained. The sample has 150,000 to 200,000 clones on record, approximately 80% of them singletons. In total, the top ten clones hold 6.9% of the sample. Specimen: peripheral blood. These receptors were collected from a human donor with acute or convalescent COVID-19. The donor label of this sample is uncertain.

Only a few counts were recorded for this clone. V and J are TRBV19 and TRBJ1-3; 8 bases map to TRBD1. The V and J ends lost 6 bases and 4 bases, in that order; junction bases with no gene match: 5. The CDR3 length is 14 residues. Germline V lookup: CDR1 LNHDA, CDR2 SQIVND (reference sequence). The CDR3 here is CASRGTGGGNTIYF. CDR3 DNA: TGTGCCAGTAGAGGGACAGGAGGCGGAAACACCATATATTTT.

The rearrangement joins TRBV5-1 to TRBJ1-1; weak D call: TRBD1 (6 bases). The CDR3 loop spans 13 amino acids. V was shortened by 1 base and J by 3 bases, with 7 bases between the two germline ends. The V gene's germline CDR1 is SGHRS and CDR2 YFSETQ. The CDR3 spells CASSLSGDTEAFF. CDR3 nucleotide sequence: TGCGCCAGCAGCTTGTCAGGGGACACTGAAGCTTTCTTT.

The J gene is TRBJ2-7, the V gene TRBV11-2, with TRBD1 as a possible D gene (6 bases). The germline V gene encodes CDR1 SGHAT and CDR2 FQNNGV. The CDR3 consists of 12 residues. The V end lost 5 bases, the J end lost 2 bases, and 7 bases lay between the germline ends. The CDR3 DNA follows: TGTGCCAGCAGCCCAGGGGCCTACGAGCAGTACTTC. This codes for CASSPGAYEQYF.

This chain uses TRBV9 with TRBJ2-1; tentatively, D is TRBD2 (6 bases). The V end lost 0 bases, the J end lost 5 bases, and 21 bases lay between the germline ends. CDR1 SGDLS and CDR2 YYNGEE come from the germline V gene. The CDR3 is 18 residues long. CDR3 sequence reads: CASSVEGTRGIKNNEQFF. CDR3 nucleotide sequence: TGTGCCAGCAGCGTAGAGGGGACGCGGGGCATAAAAAACAATGAGCAGTTCTTC.

This clone occurred once. This chain links TRBV6-2 or TRBV6-3 with TRBJ2-1; 8 positions agree with TRBD2. This CDR3 has 14 residues. The V gene's germline CDR1 is MNHEY and CDR2 SVGEGT. The V segment lost 4 bases and the J segment 3 bases; nucleotides outside the gene matches: 2. DNA for the CDR3: TGTGCCAGCAGTTCGGGGACTAGCTACAATGAGCAGTTCTTC. This codes for CASSSGTSYNEQFF.

The V call is TRBV7-2, the J call TRBJ2-1, with TRBD2 matching over 14 bases. V dropped 2 bases and J dropped 7; count of bases not matched to a gene: 13. CDR3 length: 19 amino acids. Germline V gene lookup returns CDR1 SGHTA and CDR2 FQGNSA. As DNA, the CDR3 is TGTGCCAGCAGCTTATATTTGTTGGTCGGGACTAGCGGGAGAAATGAGCAGTTCTTC. Translation gives CASSLYLLVGTSGRNEQFF.

The rearrangement links TRBV5-1 to TRBJ2-3, with D possibly TRBD1 on 5 matching bases. Per germline, CDR1 SGHRS and CDR2 YFSETQ. CDR3 length: 15 amino acids. V lost 0 bases and J 1 base, leaving 9 bases between the germline ends. The CDR3, as DNA: TGCGCCAGCAGCTTGGAGGACACACGCACAGATACGCAGTATTTT. It encodes CASSLEDTRTDTQYF.

The CDR3 DNA follows: TGTGCCAGCTCACGGACTAGCGGGCAACAAGAGACCCAGTACTTC. Translating it yields CASSRTSGQQETQYF. This chain connects TRBV18 to TRBJ2-5; 11 nucleotides align to TRBD2. CDR1 KGHSH and CDR2 LQKENI come from the germline V gene. With 4 bases clipped from V and 2 bases from J, the junction kept 3 bases outside the gene matches. The CDR3 runs to 15 residues.

The CDR3 spells CASSSGRGTSEEQYF. The CDR3 coding sequence is TGTGCCAGCAGCTCCGGTAGGGGGACTAGCGAGGAGCAGTACTTC. V is TRBV5-4 and J is TRBJ2-7; TRBD2 matches 10 bases. The J segment lost 7 bases and the V segment lost 3 bases, leaving 10 bases of the junction unmatched. There are 15 residues in the CDR3. From germline, CDR1 is SGHNT and CDR2 YYREEE (reference sequence). Full variable domain (rest looked up from reference TRBV5-4 and TRBJ2-7): ETGVTQSPTHLIKTRGQQVTLRCSSQSGHNTVSWYQQALGQGPQFIFQYYREEENGRGNFPPRFSGLQFPNYSSELNVNALELDDSALYLCASSSGRGTSEEQYFGPGTRLTVT.

The chain is built from TRBV6-5 and TRBJ1-5; 7 bases are shared with TRBD1. Germline values: CDR1 MNHEY, CDR2 SVGAGI. The CDR3 has 15 amino acids. J lost 1 base, V lost 6 bases, and 6 bases had no gene match. The CDR3 spells CASSVGTVSNQPQHF. Here the CDR3 DNA reads TGTGCCAGCAGCGTCGGGACAGTGAGCAATCAGCCCCAGCATTTT.

The J gene is TRBJ2-1, the V gene TRBV19; 8 bases line up with TRBD2. The V gene's germline CDR1 is LNHDA and CDR2 SQIVND (reference sequence). Germline trimming cut 1 base from V and 7 bases from J; bases unmatched to any gene: 9. This CDR3 is built from 16 residues. The CDR3: CASSIVDGRVGNEQFF. The CDR3 region has the DNA TGTGCCAGTAGTATAGTTGACGGGAGGGTCGGGAATGAGCAGTTCTTC.

This rearrangement joins TRBV9 to TRBJ1-3; no clear D gene. Between the trimmed V and J ends, which lost 4 bases and 0 bases, there was a span of 11 bases. Germline V gene lookup returns CDR1 SGDLS and CDR2 YYNGEE. The length of the CDR3 is 15 residues. CDR3 residues: CASSTDTSSGNTIYF. CDR3 nucleotide sequence: TGTGCCAGCAGCACCGACACGAGCTCTGGAAACACCATATATTTT.

The chain links TRBV7-2 to TRBJ2-3; D possibly corresponds to TRBD2 (6 bases). The germline CDR1 and CDR2 sequences are SGHTA and FQGNSA. Trimming shortened V by 5 bases and J by 2 bases, and 11 bases separated the two germline ends. The CDR3 length is 14 residues. This chain's CDR3 is CASSRDSYTDTQYF. The CDR3 DNA is TGTGCCAGCAGCCGGGACTCTTACACAGATACGCAGTATTTT.